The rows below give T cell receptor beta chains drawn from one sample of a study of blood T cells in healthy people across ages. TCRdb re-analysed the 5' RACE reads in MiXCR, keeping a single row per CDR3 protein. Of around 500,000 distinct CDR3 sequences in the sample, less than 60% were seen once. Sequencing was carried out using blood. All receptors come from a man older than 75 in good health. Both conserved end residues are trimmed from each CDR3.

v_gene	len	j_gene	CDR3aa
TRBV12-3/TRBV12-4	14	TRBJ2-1	ASSPFPGQATDEQF
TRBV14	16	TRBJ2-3	ASSKSSAGRGITDTQY
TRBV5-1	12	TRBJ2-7	ASSLEGVGYEQY
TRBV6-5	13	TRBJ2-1	ASRGGRPPDNEQF
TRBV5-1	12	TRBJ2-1	ASSPTQGKGEQF
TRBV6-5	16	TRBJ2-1	ASSYSLTPGGIYNEQF
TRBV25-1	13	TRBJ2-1	ANPPPPSSYNEQF
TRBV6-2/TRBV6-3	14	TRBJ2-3	ASSPTTSGYTDTQY
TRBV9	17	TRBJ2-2	ASSVGERTTFFRTGELF
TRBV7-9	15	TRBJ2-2	ASSYGYGGLDIGELF
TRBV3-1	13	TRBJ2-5	ASSQERTHQETQY
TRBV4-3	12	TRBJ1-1	ASSHQTRNTEAF
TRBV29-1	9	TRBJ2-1	SVQAGQGGF
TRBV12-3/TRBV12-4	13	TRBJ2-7	ASSFRLAGPWEQY
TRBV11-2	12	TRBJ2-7	ASTGLRGNYEQY
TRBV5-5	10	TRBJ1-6	ASSSGAPPLH
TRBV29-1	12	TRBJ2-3	SVGEGSSTDTQY
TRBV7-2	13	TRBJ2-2	ASSYQMTGSGELF
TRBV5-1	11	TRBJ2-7	ASSYRTGYEQY
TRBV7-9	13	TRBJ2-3	ASSLMEGSTDTQY
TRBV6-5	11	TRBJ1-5	ASSLYRQGPQH
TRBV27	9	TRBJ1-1	AIGRASPAF
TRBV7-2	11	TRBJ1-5	ASSLAWDQPQH
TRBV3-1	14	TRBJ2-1	ASSQDLSGRFSEQF
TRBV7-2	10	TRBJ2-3	ASSWGLDTQY
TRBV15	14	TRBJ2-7	ATSRDSLSHSYEQY
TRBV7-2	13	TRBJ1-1	ASSPAGGVGTEAF
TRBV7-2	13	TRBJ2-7	ASSTPPATIYEQY
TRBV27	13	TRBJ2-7	ASSLRGQGFGEQY
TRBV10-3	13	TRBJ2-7	AISGTGGLACEQY
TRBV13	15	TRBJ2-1	ASSFPPGEASYNEQF
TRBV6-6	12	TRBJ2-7	ASSYSRGGYEQY
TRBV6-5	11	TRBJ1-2	ASSILGTYGYT